This entry is about one T cell receptor (beta chain). Its antigen is still unknown. No much larger clone exists at a distance of one base, and base qualities are not known. Participants in the prospective study were aged roughly 18 to 100 years, lived in about two dozen United States geographic areas, and enrolled through a virtual design. In the prospective study, cohorts were assigned on the basis of participant-reported clinical history obtained from a screening survey and a study questionnaire. Each participant in the prospective study had whole blood, serum and a nasopharyngeal or oropharyngeal swab collected by mobile phlebotomists. Additional blood draws and questionnaires over an approximately 2-month period could optionally be provided by prospective study participants. Before DNA extraction, blood samples from the prospective study were shipped at room temperature or frozen. TCRbeta CDR3 regions were amplified from genomic DNA using the immunoSEQ Assay, a bias-controlled multiplex PCR. The published analysis was carried out like this. Nucleated cell counts per sample were estimated from amplification of reference gene primers within the assay. Sequence reads were collapsed and filtered to measure the absolute abundance of every unique TCRbeta CDR3 rearrangement. For each sample, productive Simpson clonality was calculated by taking the square root of Simpson's diversity index across productive rearrangements. TCRdb stores this immuneACCESS table with in-frame sequences only. Part of the clones is absent; in the studies checked, under half of the shortfall reflects unresolved V genes, and no reason is known for the rest. D and trimming come from the DNA, and the V and J calls and clone size come from that table. Within this sample are some 220,000 clones, with about 79% of them counted one time only. Approximately 1.3% of the sample rests with the top ten.

These data belong to a study of blood T cell repertoires in COVID-19 (dated by TCRdb to 2020 to 2022). Study-level background: The collaborator samples originated in the United States, Italy and Spain and spanned the acute and convalescent phases of COVID-19. The prospective study material was composed of cDNA or gDNA derived from T cells, B-cell-depleted T cells, or PBMCs. Deeply sampled blood TCRbeta repertoires from subjects exposed to, actively infected with, or recovered from COVID-19 were included in the dataset. The repertoires were made available in a free public database intended to serve as a resource for research on the immune response to SARS-CoV-2. The samples were drawn from the first 160 participants of the ongoing ImmuneRACE study and from 950 to 1,500 subjects provided by 6 global collaborators. Nearly every sample came with metadata listing a de-identified subject ID, COVID-19 status, age in years and sex. Where available, HLA class I and class II types were obtained from metadata supplied by the sample provider rather than from assay-based typing.

The CDR3, from cysteine to phenylalanine, totals 13 residues. The retained sequence is limited to the CDR3, 39 bases, with the frame set at the first base. The junction shows trimming of 5 bases on V and 4 bases on J, plus 11 bases between the germline ends. Based on the germline V gene (reference sequence), the CDR1 and CDR2 sequences are LNHDA and SQIVND. Findings and caveats that apply to the study as a whole: The amount of clinical and demographic metadata varied by source and participant and was provided uncurated.

The sequenced material came from PBMCs or T cells enriched from blood (not recorded which). The chain is assembled from TRBV19 and TRBJ1-2, and possibly TRBD1, on 5 matching bases. The sequence derives from a woman aged 40 to 55 with acute COVID-19. The sequenced DNA: TGTGCCAGTAGTCGGGCGGGGCCCTATGGCTACACCTTC. This gives the protein CASSRAGPYGYTF.